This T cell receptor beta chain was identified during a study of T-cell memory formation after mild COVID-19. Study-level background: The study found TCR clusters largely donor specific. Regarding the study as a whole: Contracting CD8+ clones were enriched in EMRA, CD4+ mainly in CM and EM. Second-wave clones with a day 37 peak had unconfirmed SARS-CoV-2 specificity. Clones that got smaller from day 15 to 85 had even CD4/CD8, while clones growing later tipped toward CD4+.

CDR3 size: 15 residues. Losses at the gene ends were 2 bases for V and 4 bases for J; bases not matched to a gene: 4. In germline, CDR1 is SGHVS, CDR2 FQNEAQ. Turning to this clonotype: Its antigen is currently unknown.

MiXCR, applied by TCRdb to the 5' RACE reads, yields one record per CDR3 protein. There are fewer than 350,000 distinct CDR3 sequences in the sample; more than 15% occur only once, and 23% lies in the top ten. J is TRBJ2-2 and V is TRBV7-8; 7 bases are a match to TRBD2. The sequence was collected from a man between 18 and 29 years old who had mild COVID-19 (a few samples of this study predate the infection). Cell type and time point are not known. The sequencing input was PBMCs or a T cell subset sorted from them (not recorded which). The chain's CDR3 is CASSLQREPTGELFF. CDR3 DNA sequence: TGTGCCAGCAGCTTACAGCGGGAACCCACCGGGGAGCTGTTTTTT.